This is a list of T cell receptor beta chains from one sample in a study of Graves' ophthalmopathy and Graves' hyperthyroidism. TCRdb re-called the multiplex PCR reads through MiXCR, storing one row per CDR3 protein. The sample records about 390,000 distinct CDR3 sequences, about a sixth being singletons. The source material was peripheral blood. The receptors shown here come from an adult woman with stable Graves' hyperthyroidism. Both conserved end residues are part of each CDR3.

length: 13; V: TRBV19; CDR3: CASRTGQHFEAFF
length: 15; V: TRBV20-1; CDR3: CSARDLRQGAYEQYF
length: 16; V: TRBV4-1; CDR3: CASSLLRGGPSYEQYF
length: 14; V: TRBV6-2/TRBV6-3; CDR3: CASSYPDTRPEQYF
length: 14; V: TRBV7-8; CDR3: CASSLVTAEETQYF
length: 16; V: TRBV9; CDR3: CASSVDGTGGGTEAFF
length: 15; V: TRBV27; CDR3: CASSLIGTDYQPQHF
length: 13; V: TRBV25-1; CDR3: CASPGQVGSPLHF
length: 10; V: TRBV20-1; CDR3: CSASSGEAFF
length: 14; V: TRBV6-1; CDR3: CASSRQVSNQPQHF
length: 15; V: TRBV5-1; CDR3: CASSFLSGTAYEQYF
length: 15; V: TRBV7-2; CDR3: CASSFVGPPNTEAFF
length: 14; V: TRBV10-3; CDR3: CAISESRGNQPQHF
length: 18; V: TRBV6-2/TRBV6-3; CDR3: CASSYGRGLAGGRHEQYF
length: 14; V: TRBV25-1; CDR3: CASSGTGSHYGYTF
length: 16; V: TRBV15; CDR3: CATSRGDTSGANVLTF
length: 14; V: TRBV28; CDR3: CASSYQGVNTEAFF
length: 14; V: TRBV7-9; CDR3: CASSVSGSVPEQYF
length: 17; V: TRBV18; CDR3: CASSPGGRFSGANVLTF
length: 13; V: TRBV29-1; CDR3: CSGRDRGQETQYF
length: 15; V: TRBV12-3/TRBV12-4; CDR3: CASSSRALQEQPQHF
length: 16; V: TRBV19; CDR3: CASLLLAGVFGETQYF
length: 16; V: TRBV12-5; CDR3: CASGLVTAGGWNTQYF
length: 15; V: TRBV28; CDR3: CASSFSGTKKNIQYF
length: 19; V: TRBV12-3/TRBV12-4; CDR3: CASSLDFGQGLTLNTEAFF
length: 15; V: TRBV19; CDR3: CATREAAGVIYEQYF
length: 16; V: TRBV6-1; CDR3: CASSEASAGGPYEQYF
length: 13; V: TRBV12-3/TRBV12-4; CDR3: CASTLSGDTEAFF
length: 11; V: TRBV2; CDR3: CAGEVQETQYF
length: 14; V: TRBV9; CDR3: CASSPLTASNEQYF
length: 17; V: TRBV6-1; CDR3: CASSVGRTSGRANEQYF
length: 13; V: TRBV13; CDR3: CASSLGWRNEQYF
length: 11; V: TRBV6-1; CDR3: CASSPRYEQYF
length: 14; V: TRBV12-3/TRBV12-4; CDR3: CASSRTSGSNEQYF
length: 16; V: TRBV12-3/TRBV12-4; CDR3: CASSLHQGSGANVLTF
length: 15; V: TRBV12-3/TRBV12-4; CDR3: CASSPSSTGAAIQYF
length: 14; V: TRBV20-1; CDR3: CSARLDRGLETQYF
length: 14; V: TRBV7-9; CDR3: CASREGQVNSPLHF
length: 16; V: TRBV11-1; CDR3: CASSSPWTGANYGYTF